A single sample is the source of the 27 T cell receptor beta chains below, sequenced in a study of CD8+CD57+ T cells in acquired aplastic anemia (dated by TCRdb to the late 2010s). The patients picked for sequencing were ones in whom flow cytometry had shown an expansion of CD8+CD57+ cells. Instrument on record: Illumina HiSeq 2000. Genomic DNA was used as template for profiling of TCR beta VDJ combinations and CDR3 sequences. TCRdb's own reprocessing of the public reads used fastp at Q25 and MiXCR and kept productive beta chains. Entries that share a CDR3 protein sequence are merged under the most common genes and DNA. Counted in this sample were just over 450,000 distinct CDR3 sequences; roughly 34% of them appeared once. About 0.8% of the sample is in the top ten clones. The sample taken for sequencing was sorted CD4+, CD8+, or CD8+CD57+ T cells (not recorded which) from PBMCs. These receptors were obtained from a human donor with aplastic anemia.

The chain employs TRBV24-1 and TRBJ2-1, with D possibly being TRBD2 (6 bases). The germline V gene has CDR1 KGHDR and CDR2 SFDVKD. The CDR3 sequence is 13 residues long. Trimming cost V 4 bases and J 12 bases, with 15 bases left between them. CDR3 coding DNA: TGTGCCACCAGTGACCCGGGGCAGGGAGGGCAGTTCTTC. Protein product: CATSDPGQGGQFF.

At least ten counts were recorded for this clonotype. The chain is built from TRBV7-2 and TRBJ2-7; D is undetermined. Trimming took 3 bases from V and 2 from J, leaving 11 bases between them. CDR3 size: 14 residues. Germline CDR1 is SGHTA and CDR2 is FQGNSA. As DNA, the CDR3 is TGTGCCAGCAGCTTGACGGCGGTCACCTACGAGCAGTACTTC. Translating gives CASSLTAVTYEQYF. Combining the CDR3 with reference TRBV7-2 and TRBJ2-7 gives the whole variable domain GAGVSQSPSNKVTEKGKDVELRCDPISGHTALYWYRQSLGQGLEFLIYFQGNSAPDKSGLPSDRFSAERTGGSVSTLTIQRTQQEDSAVYLCASSLTAVTYEQYFGPGTRLTVT.

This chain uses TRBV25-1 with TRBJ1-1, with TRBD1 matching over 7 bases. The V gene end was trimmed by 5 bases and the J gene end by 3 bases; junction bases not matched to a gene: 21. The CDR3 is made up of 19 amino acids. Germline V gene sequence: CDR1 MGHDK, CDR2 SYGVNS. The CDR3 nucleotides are TGTGCCAGCAGTTACTCTCCCTTTCGACAGGGTGCTGTAGACACTGAAGCTTTCTTT. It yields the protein CASSYSPFRQGAVDTEAFF.

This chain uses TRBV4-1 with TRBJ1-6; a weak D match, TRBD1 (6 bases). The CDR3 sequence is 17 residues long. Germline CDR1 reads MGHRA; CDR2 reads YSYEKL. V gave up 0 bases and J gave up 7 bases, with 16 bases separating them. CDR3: CASSQESSTGGNSPLHF. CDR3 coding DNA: TGCGCCAGCAGCCAAGAATCTTCAACCGGGGGCAATTCACCCCTCCACTTT.

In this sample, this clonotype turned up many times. The CDR3 loop reads CASSSTKNTEAFF. The DNA of the CDR3 is TGTGCCAGCAGCAGTACAAAGAACACTGAAGCTTTCTTT. The gene calls are TRBV2 and TRBJ1-1; D is unclear. The V end lost 6 bases, the J end lost 1 base, and 9 bases lay between the germline ends. This CDR3 contains 13 residues. Germline V gene data show CDR1 as SNHLY and CDR2 as FYNNEI.

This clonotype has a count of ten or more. In DNA form, the CDR3 reads TGCAGCGTTGACCCGGACAGGGAAAGTTTGAGCGGAAACACCATATATTTT. Translated: CSVDPDRESLSGNTIYF. The chain couples TRBV29-1 to TRBJ1-3; 8 bases fit TRBD1. Per the germline V gene, CDR1 is SQVTM and CDR2 is ANQGSEA. The CDR3 loop spans 17 amino acids. The V gene end was trimmed by 3 bases and the J gene end by 4 bases; junction bases not matched to a gene: 14.

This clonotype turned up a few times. The CDR3 DNA follows: TGCAGTGCTAGAGATCCCCGGGACGATATCACAGATACGCAGTATTTT. Translating gives CSARDPRDDITDTQYF. The chain recombines TRBV20-1 with TRBJ2-3; either TRBD1 or TRBD2 may supply D (5 bases each). Deletions cut 0 bases from V and 2 bases from J, with 15 bases between. The CDR3 runs 16 residues. The germline V gene has CDR1 DFQATT and CDR2 SNEGSKA (reference sequence).

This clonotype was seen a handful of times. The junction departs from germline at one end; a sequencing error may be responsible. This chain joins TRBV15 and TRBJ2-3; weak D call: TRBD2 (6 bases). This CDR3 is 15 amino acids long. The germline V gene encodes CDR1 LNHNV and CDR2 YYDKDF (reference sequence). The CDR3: CAASRSGPGADTQYF. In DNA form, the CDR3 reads TGTGCCGCCAGCAGGAGTGGGCCGGGGGCAGATACGCAGTATTTT. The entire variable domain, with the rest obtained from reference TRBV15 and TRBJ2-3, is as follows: DAMVIQNPRYQVTQFGKPVTLSCSQTLNHNVMYWYQQKSSQAPKLLFHYYDKDFNNEADTPDNFQSRRPNTSFCFLDIRSPGLGDTAMYLCAASRSGPGADTQYFGPGTRLTVL.

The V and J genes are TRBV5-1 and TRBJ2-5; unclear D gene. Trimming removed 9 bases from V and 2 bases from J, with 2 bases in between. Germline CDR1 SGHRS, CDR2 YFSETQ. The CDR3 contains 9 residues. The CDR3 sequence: CATQETQYF. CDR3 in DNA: TGCGCCACTCAAGAGACCCAGTACTTC.

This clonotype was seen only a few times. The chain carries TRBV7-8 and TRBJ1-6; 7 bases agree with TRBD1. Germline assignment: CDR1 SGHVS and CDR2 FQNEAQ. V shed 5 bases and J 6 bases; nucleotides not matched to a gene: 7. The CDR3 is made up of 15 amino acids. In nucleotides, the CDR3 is TGTGCCAGCAGCCCTAGGACAGGATCTAATTCACCCCTCCACTTT. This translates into CASSPRTGSNSPLHF.

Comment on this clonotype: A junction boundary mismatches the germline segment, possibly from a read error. CDR3 in amino acids: CATSRDRLGTQHF. The CDR3 DNA sequence: TGTGCCACCAGCAGAGACCGCTTGGGGACCCAGCACTTC. The V gene is TRBV15, the J gene TRBJ2-5, with D possibly being TRBD1 or TRBD2 (5 bases each). Germline CDR1 and CDR2: LNHNV and YYDKDF (reference sequence). CDR3 length equals 13 residues.

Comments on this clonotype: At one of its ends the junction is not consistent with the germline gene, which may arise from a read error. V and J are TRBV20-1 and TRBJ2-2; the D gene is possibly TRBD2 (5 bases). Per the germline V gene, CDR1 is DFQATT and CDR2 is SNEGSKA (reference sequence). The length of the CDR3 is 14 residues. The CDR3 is CRARVRGRDGELFF. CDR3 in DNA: TGCCGTGCTAGAGTACGGGGAAGGGACGGGGAGCTGTTTTTT.

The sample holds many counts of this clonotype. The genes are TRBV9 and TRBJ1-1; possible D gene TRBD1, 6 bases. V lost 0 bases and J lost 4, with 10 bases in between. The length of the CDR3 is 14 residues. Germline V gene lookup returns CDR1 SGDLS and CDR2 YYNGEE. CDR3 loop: CASSVGTASTEAFF. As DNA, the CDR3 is TGTGCCAGCAGCGTAGGGACAGCGAGCACTGAAGCTTTCTTT.

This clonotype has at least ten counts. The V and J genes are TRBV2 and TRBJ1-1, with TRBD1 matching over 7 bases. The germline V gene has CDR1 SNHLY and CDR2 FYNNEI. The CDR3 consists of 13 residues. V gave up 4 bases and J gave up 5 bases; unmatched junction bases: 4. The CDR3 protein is CASSGQGVTEAFF. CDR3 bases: TGTGCCAGCAGTGGCCAGGGGGTGACTGAAGCTTTCTTT. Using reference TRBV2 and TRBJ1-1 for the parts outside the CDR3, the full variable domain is EPEVTQTPSHQVTQMGQEVILRCVPISNHLYFYWYRQILGQKVEFLVSFYNNEISEKSEIFDDQFSVERPDGSNFTLKIRSTKLEDSAMYFCASSGQGVTEAFFGQGTRLTVV.

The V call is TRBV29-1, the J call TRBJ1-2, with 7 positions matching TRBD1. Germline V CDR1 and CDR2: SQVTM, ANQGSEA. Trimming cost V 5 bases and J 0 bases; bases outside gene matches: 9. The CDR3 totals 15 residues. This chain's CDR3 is CSVSPGTAPNYGYTF. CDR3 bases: TGCAGCGTTTCCCCGGGGACAGCGCCTAACTATGGCTACACCTTC.

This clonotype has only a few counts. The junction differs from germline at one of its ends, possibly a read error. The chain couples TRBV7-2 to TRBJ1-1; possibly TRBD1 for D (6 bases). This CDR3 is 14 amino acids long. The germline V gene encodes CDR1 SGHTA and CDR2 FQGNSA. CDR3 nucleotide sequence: TGCGCCAGCAGCCAGGACAGTCAGAACACTGAAGCTTTCTTT. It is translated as CASSQDSQNTEAFF. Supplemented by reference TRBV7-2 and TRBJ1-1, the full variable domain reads GAGVSQSPSNKVTEKGKDVELRCDPISGHTALYWYRQSLGQGLEFLIYFQGNSAPDKSGLPSDRFSAERTGGSVSTLTIQRTQQEDSAVYLCASSQDSQNTEAFFGQGTRLTVV.

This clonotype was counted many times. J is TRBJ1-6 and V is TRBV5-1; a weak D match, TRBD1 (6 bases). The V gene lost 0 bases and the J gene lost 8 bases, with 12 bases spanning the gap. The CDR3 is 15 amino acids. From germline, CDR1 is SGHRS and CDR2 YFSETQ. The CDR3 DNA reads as TGCGCCAGCAGCTTGGAACAGGGAAGAGATTCACCCCTCCACTTT. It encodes CASSLEQGRDSPLHF.

Here the CDR3 reads CASSPRCDEQYF. Here the CDR3 DNA reads TGTGCCAGCTCACCACGATGCGACGAGCAGTACTTC. V is TRBV7-3 and J is TRBJ2-7; D unresolved. The V gene's germline CDR1 is SGHTA and CDR2 FQGTGA. The CDR3 is 12 amino acids. The germline V and J ends were trimmed by 8 bases and 5 bases, with 13 bases remaining between them. The complete variable domain, with remaining parts taken from reference TRBV7-3 and TRBJ2-7, reads GAGVSQTPSNKVTEKGKYVELRCDPISGHTALYWYRQSLGQGPEFLIYFQGTGAADDSGLPNDRFFAVRPEGSVSTLKIQRTERGDSAVYLCASSPRCDEQYFGPGTRLTVT.

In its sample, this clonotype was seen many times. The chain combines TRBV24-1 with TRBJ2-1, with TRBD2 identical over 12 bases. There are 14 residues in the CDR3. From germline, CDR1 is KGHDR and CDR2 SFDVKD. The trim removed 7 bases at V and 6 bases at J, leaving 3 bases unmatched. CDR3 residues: CATSPGLAGNEQFF. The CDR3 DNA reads TGTGCCACCAGCCCGGGACTAGCGGGCAATGAGCAGTTCTTC.

For the CDR3, the DNA is TGTGCCATCAGTCAACAGGTGCGGGCCTACGAGCAGTACTTC. Translating it yields CAISQQVRAYEQYF. V gene TRBV10-3 combines with J gene TRBJ2-7; perhaps D is TRBD1 or TRBD2 (5 bases each). This CDR3 contains 14 residues. Germline assignment: CDR1 ENHRY and CDR2 SYGVKD. Trimming left V 5 bases short and J 2 bases short, with 13 bases between.

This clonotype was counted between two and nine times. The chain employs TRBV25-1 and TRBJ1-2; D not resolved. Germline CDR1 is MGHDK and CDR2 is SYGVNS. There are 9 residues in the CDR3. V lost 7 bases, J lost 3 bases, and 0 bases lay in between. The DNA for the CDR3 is TGTGCCAGCAACTATGGCTACACCTTC. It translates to CASNYGYTF.

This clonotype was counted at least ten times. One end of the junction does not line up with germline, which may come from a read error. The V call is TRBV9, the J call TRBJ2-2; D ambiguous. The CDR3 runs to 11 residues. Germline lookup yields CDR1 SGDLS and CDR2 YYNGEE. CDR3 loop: CASSVAGELFF. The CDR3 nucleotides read TGTGCCAGCAGTGTAGCCGGGGAGCTGTTTTTT.

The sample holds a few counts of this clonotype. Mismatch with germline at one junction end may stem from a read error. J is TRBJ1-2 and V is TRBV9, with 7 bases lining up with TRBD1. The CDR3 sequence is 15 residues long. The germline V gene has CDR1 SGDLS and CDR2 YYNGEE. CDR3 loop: CASSPGQRQIYGYTF. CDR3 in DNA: TGTGCCAGCTCCCCGGGACAGCGCCAAATCTATGGTTACACCTTC.

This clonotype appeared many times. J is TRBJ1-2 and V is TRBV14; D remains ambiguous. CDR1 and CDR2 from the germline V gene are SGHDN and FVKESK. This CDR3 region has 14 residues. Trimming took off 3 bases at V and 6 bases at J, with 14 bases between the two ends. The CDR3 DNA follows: TGTGCCAGCAGCCAGAGGAGGACGCCCGATGGCTACACCTTC. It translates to CASSQRRTPDGYTF.

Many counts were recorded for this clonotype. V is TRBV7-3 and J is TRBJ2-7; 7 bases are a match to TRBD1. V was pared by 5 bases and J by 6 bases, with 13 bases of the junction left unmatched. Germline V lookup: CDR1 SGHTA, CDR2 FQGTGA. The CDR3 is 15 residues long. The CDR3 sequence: CASSAKGTDYSEQYF. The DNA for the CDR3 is TGTGCCAGCAGCGCAAAGGGGACAGACTACTCCGAGCAGTACTTC. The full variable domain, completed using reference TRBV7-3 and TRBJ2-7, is GAGVSQTPSNKVTEKGKYVELRCDPISGHTALYWYRQSLGQGPEFLIYFQGTGAADDSGLPNDRFFAVRPEGSVSTLKIQRTERGDSAVYLCASSAKGTDYSEQYFGPGTRLTVT.

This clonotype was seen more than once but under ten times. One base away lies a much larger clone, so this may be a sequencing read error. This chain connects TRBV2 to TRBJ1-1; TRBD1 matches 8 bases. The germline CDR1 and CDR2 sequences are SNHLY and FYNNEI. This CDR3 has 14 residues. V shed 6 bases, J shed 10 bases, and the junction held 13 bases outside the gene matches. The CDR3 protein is CASRKQGVEGGAFF. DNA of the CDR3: TGTGCCAGCAGAAAACAGGGGGTTGAGGGTGGAGCTTTCTTT.

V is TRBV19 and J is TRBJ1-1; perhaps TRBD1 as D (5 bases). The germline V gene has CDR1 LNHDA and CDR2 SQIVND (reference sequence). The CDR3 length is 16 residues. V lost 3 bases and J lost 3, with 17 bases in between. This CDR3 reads CASSISQGLADTEAFF. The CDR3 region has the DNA TGTGCCAGTAGTATCTCCCAGGGCCTGGCGGACACTGAAGCTTTCTTT.